This entry lists 8 T cell receptor beta chains sequenced from one sample in a study of post-analysis software for immune sequencing data (dated by TCRdb to the mid-2010s). These TCRs' antigens remain unknown. To prepare the library, PCR was applied. Sequencing used an Illumina HiSeq 2500. To reduce PCR and sequencing biases, unique molecular identifiers were built into the TCR beta cDNA libraries. Clones were called with MiXCR by TCRdb after fastp trimmed the public reads at Q25, and only in-frame beta chains were retained. Rows are combined by CDR3 protein, so each entry shows the most common genes and DNA. For this sample there are around 710,000 distinct CDR3 sequences; 46% appear just once. The ten largest clones take up around 4.7% of the sample. The full study reports these points: Patients showed significantly higher frequencies than controls for five TRBV segments, among them TRBV5-6, TRBV5-1 and TRBV20-1.

The sequencing input was blood. The receptors stem from a girl aged 10 to 17 with multiple sclerosis.

In regard to this clonotype: At one of its ends the junction is not consistent with the germline gene, which may arise from a read error. The gene calls are TRBV28 and TRBJ2-3; 7 bases align to TRBD1. The CDR3 has 15 amino acids. Germline-derived CDR1 and CDR2 are MDHEN and SYDVKM. CDR3 sequence reads: CASSLDRVEVDTQYF. CDR3 bases: TGCGCCAGCAGTTTAGACAGGGTGGAGGTAGATACGCAGTATTTT.

The rearrangement uses TRBV27 and TRBJ1-4; D ambiguous. This CDR3 comprises 14 residues. The V gene lost 9 bases and the J gene lost 8 bases, with 19 bases spanning the gap. CDR1 MNHEY and CDR2 SMNVEV come from the germline V gene (reference sequence). CDR3 region: CASRSRRKTEKLFF. The CDR3 DNA reads TGTGCCAGTAGATCCCGTAGGAAAACCGAAAAACTGTTTTTT.

This clonotype showed up just a few times. The gene calls are TRBV28 and TRBJ2-7; TRBD2 matches 7 bases. V was pared by 11 bases and J by 2 bases, with 12 bases of the junction left unmatched. Germline assignment: CDR1 MDHEN and CDR2 SYDVKM. There are 14 residues in the CDR3. CDR3 nucleotides: TGTGCCCTGAGAAGCGGGGTCTACCCCTACGAGCAGTACTTC. It translates to CALRSGVYPYEQYF.

The chain uses TRBV19 and TRBJ1-2; D possibly corresponds to TRBD1 (6 bases). Trimming removed 2 bases at V and 4 bases at J, with 11 bases between. Germline-derived CDR1 and CDR2 are LNHDA and SQIVND (reference sequence). This CDR3 has 14 amino acids. The CDR3 loop is CASSIRGVSYGYTF. In nucleotides, the CDR3 is TGTGCCAGTAGTATAAGGGGGGTGTCCTATGGCTACACCTTC.

The chain carries TRBV11-2 and TRBJ2-7, with TRBD2 identical over 8 bases. V trimming: 5 bases; J trimming: 2 bases; junction bases outside the gene matches: 11. Germline loops: CDR1 SGHAT, CDR2 FQNNGV. CDR3 length equals 16 residues. Here the CDR3 reads CASSAHRAGGTYEQYF. DNA of the CDR3: TGTGCCAGCAGCGCCCACAGGGCGGGGGGAACCTACGAGCAGTACTTC.

The chain combines TRBV29-1 with TRBJ2-5, with D unresolved. This CDR3 region has 10 residues. With 7 bases removed from V and 5 bases from J, the gap between germline ends came to 8 bases. Germline CDR1 and CDR2: SQVTM and ANQGSEA. The CDR3 reads CSAFDETQYF. CDR3 DNA sequence: TGCAGCGCCTTTGACGAGACCCAGTACTTC.

The chain has TRBV6-1 and TRBJ1-5; D uncertain. The V end was cut by 8 bases, the J end by 5 bases, with 16 bases between. CDR1 is MNHNS, CDR2 SASEGT, per germline. The CDR3 covers 14 residues. CDR3: CASVRPGPDQPQHF. The CDR3 coding sequence is TGTGCCAGCGTCCGACCCGGACCGGATCAGCCCCAGCATTTT.

The V call is TRBV27, the J call TRBJ2-7, with 7 bases matching TRBD2. The V gene's germline CDR1 is MNHEY and CDR2 SMNVEV (reference sequence). The CDR3 is made up of 15 amino acids. Trimming took 0 bases from V and 4 from J; bases not matched to a gene: 6. CDR3 residues: CASSLSAGEFYEQYF. DNA of the CDR3: TGTGCCAGCAGTTTATCGGCGGGAGAATTTTACGAGCAGTACTTC.